This record concerns one T cell receptor beta chain sequence. Its antigen is not yet known. Base qualities were left out, and no much larger clone turns up one base away. The data originate from a study of blood T cell repertoires in COVID-19 (dated by TCRdb to the early 2020s). About the investigation overall: Samples covering the acute and convalescent phases of COVID-19 were provided by collaborators in the United States, Italy and Spain. The prospective study material was composed of cDNA or gDNA derived from T cells, B-cell-depleted T cells, or PBMCs. Samples were obtained from the ongoing ImmuneRACE study (first 160 participants) and from about 1,300 subjects provided by 6 global collaborators. Where HLA class I and class II types were available, the types were taken from metadata supplied by the sample provider, not from assay-based typing. Subjects who had been exposed to COVID-19, were actively infected with it, or had recovered from it provided the deeply sampled blood TCRbeta repertoires that made up the dataset. Nearly every sample came with metadata listing a de-identified subject ID, COVID-19 status, age in years and sex. A freely available public database, intended as a resource for researchers studying the immune response to SARS-CoV-2, is where the repertoires were released. Overall results and qualifications from the work: Clinical and demographic metadata were provided uncurated, with the amount varying by source and participant.

The immunoSEQ Assay, a bias-controlled multiplex PCR, was used to amplify TCRbeta CDR3 regions from genomic DNA. As for the authors' bioinformatics: Nucleated cell counts per sample were estimated from amplification of reference gene primers within the assay. To quantify the absolute abundance of each unique TCRbeta CDR3 rearrangement, sequence reads were collapsed and filtered. For each sample, productive Simpson clonality was calculated as the square root of Simpson's diversity index across productive rearrangements. TCRdb stores this immuneACCESS table with in-frame sequences only. Part of the clones is absent; in the studies checked, under half of the shortfall reflects unresolved V genes, and no reason is known for the rest. V and J calls and clone size follow that table, whereas D and trimming were derived from the DNA. The sample table lists more than 9,500 clones, about 85% of them with a count of one. The top ten clonotypes cover approximately 5.6% of the sample.

Each collaborating institution followed its own protocols to collect whole blood in K2EDTA tubes. For TCRbeta analysis, collaborators shipped samples in one of three forms: frozen whole blood, isolated PBMCs, or DNA extracted from either of those sample types. The CDR3, from cysteine to phenylalanine, totals 13 residues. Only CDR3 DNA remains: 39 bases, in frame from the first base. From the germline V gene, CDR1 is MNHEY and CDR2 is SVGAGI. V ends up 10 bases short and J 4 bases short, with an unmatched junction base count of 7. This TCR came from a human donor in a cohort sampled during active COVID-19. The sequence is built from TRBV6-5 and TRBJ1-1, and 9 junctional nucleotides match TRBD1. The source material was peripheral blood. The DNA reads as follows: TGTGCCACGAACAGGGGGCTGAGCACTGAAGCTTTCTTT. Translated, this gives CATNRGLSTEAFF.